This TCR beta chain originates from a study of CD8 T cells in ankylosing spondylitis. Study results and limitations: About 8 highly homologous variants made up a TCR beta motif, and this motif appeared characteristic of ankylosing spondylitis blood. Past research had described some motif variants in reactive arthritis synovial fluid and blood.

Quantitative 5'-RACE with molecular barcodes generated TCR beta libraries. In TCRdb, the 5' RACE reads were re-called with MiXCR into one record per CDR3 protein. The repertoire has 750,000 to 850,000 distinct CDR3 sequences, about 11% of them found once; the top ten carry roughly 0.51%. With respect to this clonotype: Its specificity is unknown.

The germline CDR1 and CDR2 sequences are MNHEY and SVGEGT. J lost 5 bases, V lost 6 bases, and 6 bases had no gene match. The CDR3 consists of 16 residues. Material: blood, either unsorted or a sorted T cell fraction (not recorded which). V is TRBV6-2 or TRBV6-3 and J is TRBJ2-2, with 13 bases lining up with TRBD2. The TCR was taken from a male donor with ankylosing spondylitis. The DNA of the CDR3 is TGTGCCAGCAGCTGGACTAGCGGGAGAGCTACCGGGGAGCTGTTTTTT. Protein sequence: CASSWTSGRATGELFF.